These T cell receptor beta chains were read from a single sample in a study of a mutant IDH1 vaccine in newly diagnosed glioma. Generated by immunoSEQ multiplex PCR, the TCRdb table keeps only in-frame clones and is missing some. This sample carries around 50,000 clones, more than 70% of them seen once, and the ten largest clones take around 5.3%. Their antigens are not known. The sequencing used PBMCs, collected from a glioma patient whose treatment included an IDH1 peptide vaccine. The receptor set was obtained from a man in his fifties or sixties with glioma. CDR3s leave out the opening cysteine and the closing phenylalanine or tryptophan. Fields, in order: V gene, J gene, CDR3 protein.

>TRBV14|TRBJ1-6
ASSRRQGSGSPLH
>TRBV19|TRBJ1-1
ASSIIPVKNTEAF
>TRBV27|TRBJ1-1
ASSLSQLGGEAF
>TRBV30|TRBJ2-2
AWAGATGELF
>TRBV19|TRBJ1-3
ATSSGNTIY
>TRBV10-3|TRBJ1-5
ATSDGVGQPQH
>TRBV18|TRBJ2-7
ASSSGPESYEQY
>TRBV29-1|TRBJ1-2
SVGGDREGYT
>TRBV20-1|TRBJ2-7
SARDAYEQY
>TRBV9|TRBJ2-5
ASSVGPQETQY
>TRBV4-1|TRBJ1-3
ASSPINSGNTIY
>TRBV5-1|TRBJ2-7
ASRDPKGEQY
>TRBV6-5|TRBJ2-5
ASKTSGGGETQY
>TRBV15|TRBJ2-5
ATSRDVAGGETQY
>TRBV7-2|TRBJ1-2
ASTLEANYGYT
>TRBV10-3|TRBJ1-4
AISPDRSEKLF
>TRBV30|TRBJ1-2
ARRKGGTPLN
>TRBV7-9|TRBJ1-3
ASSLPRGSGNTIY
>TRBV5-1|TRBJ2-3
ASSLWTSRDTQY
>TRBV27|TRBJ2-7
ASSFSTDYEQY
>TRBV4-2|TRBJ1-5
ASSRQGRSNQPQH
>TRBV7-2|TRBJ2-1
ASNPPGRRNEQF
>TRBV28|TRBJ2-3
ASSLLLLSTDTQY
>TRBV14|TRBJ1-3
ASSPHTIY
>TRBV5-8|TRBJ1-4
ASSPGGLFNEKLF
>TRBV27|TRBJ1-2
ASSLRPLNYGYT
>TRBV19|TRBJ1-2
ASSIASWTASYGYT
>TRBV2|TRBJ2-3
ASSTGWSTDTQY
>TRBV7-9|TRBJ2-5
ASSSPRDFQETQY
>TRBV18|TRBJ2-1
ASSPGGTSGLYNEQF
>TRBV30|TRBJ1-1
AWSLGLGGNTEAF
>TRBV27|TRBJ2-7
ASSFRGDRGLYEQY
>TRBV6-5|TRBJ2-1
ASSYSKRRTNEQF